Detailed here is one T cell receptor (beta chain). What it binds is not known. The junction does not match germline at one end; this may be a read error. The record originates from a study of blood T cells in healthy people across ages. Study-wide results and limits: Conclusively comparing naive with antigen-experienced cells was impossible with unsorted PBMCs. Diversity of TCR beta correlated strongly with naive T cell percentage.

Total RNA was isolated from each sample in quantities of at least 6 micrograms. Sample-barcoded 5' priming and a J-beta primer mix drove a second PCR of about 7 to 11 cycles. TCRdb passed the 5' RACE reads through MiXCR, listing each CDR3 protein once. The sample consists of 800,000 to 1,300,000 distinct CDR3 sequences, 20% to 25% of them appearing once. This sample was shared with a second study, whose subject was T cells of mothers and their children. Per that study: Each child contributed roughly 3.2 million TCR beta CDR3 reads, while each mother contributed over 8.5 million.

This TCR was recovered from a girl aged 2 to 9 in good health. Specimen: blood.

CDR3 loop: CACSSSWGADTQYF. CDR3 DNA sequence: TGTGCCTGCAGCTCCTCGTGGGGGGCAGATACGCAGTATTTT. The chain carries TRBV7-2 and TRBJ2-3; TRBD2 is a possible D gene (6 bases). CDR1 and CDR2 from the germline V gene are SGHTA and FQGNSA. The CDR3 is made up of 14 amino acids.